These T cell receptor delta chains were read from a single sample in a study of Vδ1+ human thymocytes. TCRdb called clones anew from the multiplex PCR reads with CATT. The sample gives more than 25,000 delta-chain clones, 7.4% of which show up once; approximately 1% is in the top ten. Material: Vdelta1+ gamma-delta thymocytes from the thymus. The receptors shown here come from a girl less than two years old who had congenital heart surgery. Each CDR3 is given with its conserved first and last residue. Fields, in order: J gene, D gene, V gene, clone size, CDR3 protein, CDR3 DNA. The D gene is left open where the match is weak. Some rows mark clone size as missing; the rest say once, few, many or name a class of expanded clone.

TRDJ1	TRDD3	TRDV1	few	CALGDNQPSYWGIVHKLIF	TGTGCTCTTGGGGATAACCAGCCCTCCTACTGGGGGATAGTTCATAAACTCATCTTT
TRDJ1	NA	TRDV1	few	CALGELGSRDAHPYKIDKLIF	TGTGCTCTTGGGGAACTTGGGTCCCGAGATGCCCATCCGTACAAGATCGATAAACTCATCTTT
TRDJ1	NA	TRDV1	few	CAVYCPVCCDKLIF	TGTGCTGTATATTGCCCCGTGTGTTGTGATAAACTCATCTTT
TRDJ1	TRDD3	TRDV1	NA	CALGTISGDTHTDKLIF	TGTGCTCTTGGGACAATTTCGGGGGATACTCACACCGATAAACTCATCTTT
TRDJ1	TRDD3	TRDV1	NA	CALGEVPTLVLGDTDKLIF	TGTGCTCTTGGGGAAGTACCTACCCTGGTACTGGGGGATACCGATAAACTCATCTTT
TRDJ1	NA	TRDV1	NA	CALGEGLPRLGDRIALEYTDKLIF	TGTGCTCTTGGGGAGGGCCTTCCTAGGCTGGGGGATCGGATTGCATTAGAGTACACCGATAAACTCATCTTT
TRDJ1	NA	TRDV1	NA	CALGGSPPATDKLIF	TGTGCTCTTGGGGGAAGTCCTCCGGCCACCGATAAACTCATCTTT
TRDJ1	TRDD2	TRDV1	few	CALGETLPTGVGEPQGDKLIF	TGTGCTCTTGGGGAGACCCTTCCTACGGGAGTCGGAGAGCCTCAGGGGGATAAACTCATCTTT
TRDJ1	TRDD3	TRDV1	few	CALGANLPTHGGYGRIDKLIF	TGTGCTCTTGGGGCGAATCTTCCCACCCATGGGGGATATGGTCGTATCGATAAACTCATCTTT
TRDJ1	NA	TRDV1	few	CALGSMGGYWTATDKLIF	TGTGCTCTTGGGAGTATGGGGGGCTACTGGACGGCCACCGATAAACTCATCTTT
TRDJ1	NA	TRDV1	NA	CALGELDRSYRRLDELIF	TGTGCTCTTGGGGAACTAGACCGGTCCTATCGACGCCTCGATGAACTCATCTTT
TRDJ1	NA	TRDV1	NA	CALGGTKPETDKLIF	TGTGCTCTTGGGGGAACCAAACCGGAGACCGATAAACTCATCTTT
TRDJ1	TRDD3	TRDV1	NA	CALGEPQGRTGGRGLPTDKLIF	TGTGCTCTTGGGGAACCACAAGGCCGTACTGGGGGACGGGGTCTTCCAACCGATAAACTCATCTTT
TRDJ1	TRDD3	TRDV1	NA	CALGEYVPYFTALGDGNTDKLIF	TGTGCTCTTGGGGAATATGTTCCCTACTTCACCGCACTGGGGGATGGCAACACCGATAAACTCATCTTT
TRDJ1	TRDD3	TRDV1	few	CALGEPSWCVPRTGGFTDKLIF	TGTGCTCTTGGGGAACCATCCTGGTGTGTCCCCCGTACTGGGGGGTTCACTGATAAACTCATCTTT
TRDJ1	NA	TRDV1	NA	CALGEGGPLLASFTLTDKLIF	TGTGCTCTTGGGGAAGGAGGTCCTCTCCTGGCCTCTTTTACGCTAACCGATAAACTCATCTTT
TRDJ1	TRDD3	TRDV1	few	CALGELPYGGIPYTDKLIF	TGTGCTCTTGGGGAACTTCCCTACGGGGGGATACCGTACACCGATAAACTCATCTTT
TRDJ1	TRDD3	TRDV1	few	CALGGCSVARQHHGRLGALVYTDKLIF	TGTGCTCTTGGGGGATGCTCGGTAGCCCGACAACACCACGGCCGACTGGGGGCCTTGGTGTACACCGATAAACTCATCTTT
TRDJ1	NA	TRDV1	few	CALGGRGVKLIF	TGTGCTCTTGGGGGACGGGGCGTTAAACTCATCTTT
TRDJ1	NA	TRDV1	NA	CALGEGLGILDKLIF	TGTGCTCTTGGGGAAGGTCTGGGGATCCTGGATAAACTCATCTTT
TRDJ1	TRDD3	TRDV1	few	CALGERDTRDKLIF	TGTGCTCTTGGGGAACGGGATACCCGAGATAAACTCATCTTT
TRDJ3	NA	TRDV2	few	CACPKGSFPIQSIGPQSSWDTRQMFF	TGTGCCTGTCCGAAAGGCTCTTTTCCTATCCAATCCATCGGACCCCAGAGCTCCTGGGACACCCGACAGATGTTTTTC
TRDJ1	TRDD3	TRDV2	medium-sized	CACDTSKFLCWGILADKLIF	TGTGCCTGTGACACCTCCAAATTCCTATGCTGGGGGATACTTGCCGATAAACTCATCTTT
TRDJ1	NA	TRDV3	few	CARTSAFADTITSRLIF	TGTGCCAGAACCTCGGCCTTCGCAGACACGATAACATCCCGTCTCATCTTT
TRDJ1	NA	TRDV1	NA	CALGGPTGEYKLIF	TGTGCTCTTGGGGGTCCCACGGGGGAGTATAAACTCATCTTT
TRDJ1	NA	TRDV1	few	CALGDLLPSGEYTDKLIF	TGTGCTCTTGGGGATCTCCTTCCTTCTGGGGAGTACACCGATAAACTCATCTTT
TRDJ1	TRDD3	TRDV1	NA	CALGELSLVRTGGSGATDKLIF	TGTGCTCTTGGGGAACTTTCCCTTGTCCGTACTGGGGGATCCGGTGCCACCGATAAACTCATCTTT
TRDJ1	NA	TRDV1	few	CALGAPQFPTTSPLNFYWGSYTDKLIF	TGTGCTCTTGGGGCTCCTCAATTTCCTACCACCTCCCCCCTTAACTTCTACTGGGGGTCATACACCGATAAACTCATCTTC
TRDJ1	NA	TRDV1	NA	CALGELSKGGLTDKLIF	TGTGCTCTTGGGGAACTATCTAAAGGGGGTCTCACCGATAAACTCATCTTT
TRDJ1	TRDD3	TRDV1	NA	CALGELASGTGGRRRAYTDKLIF	TGTGCTCTTGGGGAACTAGCTTCCGGGACTGGGGGACGACGAAGGGCCTACACCGATAAACTCATCTTT
TRDJ1	NA	TRDV1	NA	CALGELWTTVDGAPYTDKLIF	TGTGCTCTTGGGGAACTTTGGACTACGGTGGACGGAGCGCCGTACACCGATAAACTCATCTTT
TRDJ1	TRDD3	TRDV1	few	CALGGGFGGYGTDKLIF	TGTGCTCTTGGGGGCGGATTTGGGGGATACGGAACCGATAAACTCATCTTT
TRDJ1	TRDD3	TRDV1	few	CALGELTLSGGFRYTDKLIF	TGTGCTCTTGGGGAACTCACACTAAGCGGGGGATTCCGGTACACCGATAAACTCATCTTT
TRDJ1	NA	TRDV2	few	CACGKLPSLTDKLIF	TGTGCCTGTGGTAAGCTCCCCTCCCTCACCGATAAACTCATCTTT
TRDJ1	TRDD3	TRDV1	NA	CALGDGFSSPGGLDKLIF	TGTGCTCTTGGGGACGGCTTCTCTTCCCCTGGGGGACTCGATAAACTCATCTTT
TRDJ1	NA	TRDV1	NA	CALGDKIPMPLARELIF	TGTGCTCTTGGGGATAAGATCCCAATGCCTCTAGCTAGGGAACTCATCTTT
TRDJ1	TRDD2	TRDV1	NA	CALGASSYRGRYTDKLIF	TGTGCTCTTGGGGCGTCTTCCTACCGGGGGCGATACACCGATAAACTCATCTTT
TRDJ1	NA	TRDV1	few	CALGELHLLGSSTSGEYTDKLIF	TGTGCTCTTGGGGAACTTCACTTGTTGGGGTCATCCACCTCTGGGGAATACACCGATAAACTCATCTTT
TRDJ1	TRDD3	TRDV1	NA	CALGEPFLQSLESTGGFQVNTDKLIF	TGTGCTCTTGGGGAACCATTCCTACAGAGCCTAGAAAGTACTGGGGGATTCCAAGTCAACACCGATAAACTCATCTTT
TRDJ1	NA	TRDV1	NA	CALGEPNGLLGPLFHKLIF	TGTGCTCTTGGGGAACCTAATGGCCTTCTTGGGCCTCTGTTCCATAAACTCATCTTT
TRDJ1	TRDD3	TRDV1	few	CALGARGAFLLPGGYRYTDKLIF	TGTGCTCTTGGGGCCCGGGGAGCCTTCCTACTCCCTGGGGGATACCGGTACACCGATAAACTCATCTTT
TRDJ1	TRDD3	TRDV1	NA	CALGVPPSSRRNTGGYGSGDKLIF	TGTGCTCTTGGGGTCCCTCCGTCCAGCAGGAGAAACACTGGGGGATACGGTTCGGGCGATAAACTCATCTTT
TRDJ1	TRDD2	TRDV1	few	CALGEPRFLRLIF	TGTGCTCTTGGGGAACCCCGTTTCCTACGGCTCATCTTT
TRDJ1	TRDD3	TRDV1	NA	CALGAHLRVLGDTYTDKLIF	TGTGCTCTTGGGGCCCATCTCCGTGTACTGGGGGATACGTACACCGATAAACTCATCTTT